One sample yielded the 25 T cell receptor delta chains listed below, sequenced in a study of gamma delta lymphoproliferative disorders and STAT genes. The receptor sequences were amplified from genomic DNA of peripheral blood mononuclear cells. TCRdb reprocessed the multiplex PCR reads using CATT. The table has 3,200 or so delta-chain clones, around 1.2% seen once. The source material was blood. The receptors were sampled from a human donor in good health.

As concerns this clone: TCRdb's protein, taken from a much larger clone, differs from this DNA's translation at residue 17, likely owing to a read error; the protein displayed comes from the DNA. This chain uses TRDV1 with TRDJ1, with D possibly being TRDD3 (9 bases). Germline V lookup: CDR1 TSWWSYY, CDR2 QGS. There are 19 residues in the CDR3. CDR3 sequence: CALGEAFLKGIRTSDKPIF. Written as DNA, the CDR3 is TGTGCTCTTGGGGAGGCCTTCCTAAAGGGGATACGGACAAGCGATAAACCCATCTTT.

To note about this clone: It is likely a read error: a sequence one base away is far more abundant. This same CDR3 is encoded by further DNA sequences in the sample. The V call is TRDV2, the J call TRDJ3; possibly TRDD3 for D (6 bases). The CDR3 is made up of 18 amino acids. Germline assignment: CDR1 GEAIGNYY and CDR2 EKD. CDR3 DNA: TGTGCCTGTGACCCCGCGGGGGGAAGGTCCTGGGACACCCGACAGATGTTCTTC. Amino acids: CACDPAGGRSWDTRQMFF.

In this sample, this clone turned up a few times. A far larger clone is a single base away, which makes a read error likely. Other DNA sequences in this sample translate to the same CDR3. The J gene is TRDJ1, the V gene TRDV2; TRDD3 might be the D (5 bases). V lost 3 bases and J 3 bases, leaving 19 bases between the germline ends. The germline gives CDR1 GEAIGNYY, CDR2 EKD. This CDR3 has 16 amino acids. The CDR3: CACDYAVTGAADKLIF. The CDR3 coding sequence is TGTGCCTGTGACTACGCAGTTACGGGGGCAGCCGATAAACTCATCTTT.

A remark on this clone: The protein recorded in TCRdb matches a much larger clone and deviates from this DNA's translation at residue 4, suggesting a read error; the protein here is obtained by translating the DNA. The chain couples TRDV2 to TRDJ1; 11 positions agree with TRDD3. Unmatched junction bases numbered 15, after V lost 5 bases and J lost 5 bases. The length of the CDR3 is 17 residues. Germline V gives CDR1 GEAIGNYY, CDR2 EKD. CDR3 DNA: TGTGCCTGTGGCCCTGTTGGTGGGGGATACGCCACGGATAAACTCATCTTT. Encoded protein: CACGPVGGGYATDKLIF.

A note on this clone: Given a far larger clone just one base away, this is likely a sequencing read error. Within the sample, other DNA sequences also encode this same CDR3. For the CDR3, the DNA is TGTGCTTGTGACCCTGCTGGGTACACCGATAAACTCATCTTT. It is translated as CACDPAGYTDKLIF. The chain is built from TRDV2 and TRDJ1; D perhaps matches TRDD3 (5 bases). From germline, CDR1 is GEAIGNYY and CDR2 EKD. The CDR3 has 14 amino acids.

As regards this clone: The mismatch at residue 8 between this DNA's translation and the TCRdb protein of a much larger clone likely reflects a read error; the protein shown is translated from the DNA. The genes are TRDV2 and TRDJ3; the match to TRDD3 covers 8 bases. In germline, CDR1 is GEAIGNYY, CDR2 EKD. The CDR3 sequence is 19 residues long. The V segment lost 2 bases and the J segment 2 bases; nucleotides outside the gene matches: 10. CDR3 sequence: CACDKLGGRTPWDTRQMFF. CDR3 nucleotide sequence: TGTGCCTGTGACAAACTGGGGGGTAGAACCCCCTGGGACACCCGACAGATGTTTTTC.

To note about this clone: TCRdb's listed protein matches a much larger clone and diverges from this DNA's translation at residue 6, likely through a read error; the protein shown comes from the DNA. The chain carries TRAV38-2/DV8 and TRDJ1; 9 bases line up with TRDD3. Germline V gene lookup returns CDR1 TSESDYY and CDR2 QEAYKQQN. V lost 0 bases and J lost 1; bases outside the gene matches: 19. The CDR3 contains 21 residues. Written as DNA, the CDR3 is TGTGCTTATAGGAGCGTGGAATGGTTCCTACGTGACTGGGGGAGCACCGATAAACTCATCTTT. Translated: CAYRSVEWFLRDWGSTDKLIF.

This clone was detected only a few times. The protein held in TCRdb is that of a much larger clone and does not match this DNA's translation at residue 6, likely because of a read error; the protein shown is translated from the DNA. The gene calls are TRDV2 and TRDJ3; 12 nucleotides match TRDD3. The V gene end was trimmed by 3 bases and the J gene end by 3 bases; junction bases not matched to a gene: 8. The CDR3 runs 19 residues. The V gene's germline CDR1 is GEAIGNYY and CDR2 EKD. The CDR3 region is CACDAILGDTVWDTRQMFF. CDR3 DNA: TGTGCCTGTGACGCCATACTGGGGGATACAGTCTGGGACACCCGACAGATGTTTTTC.

This clone has just a few counts. The TCRdb protein, from a much larger clone, departs from this DNA's translation at residue 11, likely by read error; the protein shown derives from the DNA. The rearrangement joins TRDV2 to TRDJ3; 12 bases match TRDD3. CDR1 and CDR2 (germline): GEAIGNYY, EKD. J was trimmed by 3 bases and V by 3 bases; bases with no gene match: 8. CDR3 length: 19 amino acids. The CDR3 DNA sequence: TGTGCCTGTGACGCCGTACTGGGGGATACAATCTGGGACACCCGACAGATGTTTTTC. Translation: CACDAVLGDTIWDTRQMFF.

This clone was counted only a few times. The TCRdb protein comes from a much larger clone and disagrees with this DNA's translation at residue 14, likely due to a read error; the protein given here is derived from the DNA. This rearrangement joins TRDV2 to TRDJ3; 9 bases agree with TRDD3. The CDR3 extends over 20 amino acids. Per germline, CDR1 GEAIGNYY and CDR2 EKD. The CDR3 region has the DNA TGTGCCTGTGACACCGTGAGTGGGGGATATAGCTCCTGGGGCACCCGACAGATGTTTTTC. Residues: CACDTVSGGYSSWGTRQMFF.

On this clone itself: Given a far larger clone just one base away, this is likely a sequencing read error. The same CDR3 can be traced to other DNA sequences in this sample. The rearrangement links TRDV2 to TRDJ1, with 11 bases aligning to TRDD3. CDR1 is GEAIGNYY and CDR2 is EKD in the germline V gene. This CDR3 has 17 residues. As DNA, the CDR3 is TGTGCCTGTGGAGAACTGGGGGATATAGGGCACACCGATAAGCTCATCTTT. This codes for CACGELGDIGHTDKLIF.

This clone was seen more than once but under ten times. The protein that TCRdb holds for this DNA derives from a much larger clone and differs from the translated DNA at residue 10, which likely indicates a read error; the protein shown here is translated from the DNA. The chain links TRDV2 to TRDJ1; 11 bases line up with TRDD3. CDR1 and CDR2 (germline): GEAIGNYY, EKD. The V gene end was trimmed by 3 bases and the J gene end by 3 bases; junction bases not matched to a gene: 8. CDR3 length: 16 residues. CDR3 residues: CACDLLGDKAADKLIF. The CDR3 DNA reads as TGTGCCTGTGACCTACTGGGGGATAAGGCTGCCGATAAACTCATCTTT.

Of note for this clone: A far bigger clonotype differs at one base, so this is likely a read error. This specimen includes other DNA sequences encoding the same CDR3. J is TRDJ1 and V is TRDV2, with TRDD3 identical over 11 bases. V lost 0 bases and J lost 2; bases outside the gene matches: 16. Germline V lookup: CDR1 GEAIGNYY, CDR2 EKD. This CDR3 is built from 20 residues. CDR3 sequence (DNA): TGTGCCTGTGACACCGTACGGCTGGGGGATACTTGGGGGTATACCGATAAACTCATCTTT. The encoded protein is CACDTVRLGDTWGYTDKLIF.

Note on this clone: This DNA translates differently at residue 15 from the TCRdb protein, which is that of a much larger clone; a read error is likely, and the protein shown is the DNA's own translation. The chain recombines TRDV2 with TRDJ1; 7 nucleotides match TRDD3. Per the germline V gene, CDR1 is GEAIGNYY and CDR2 is EKD. This CDR3 comprises 17 residues. The CDR3 region is CACDEIGGSLYTDKPIF. CDR3 in DNA: TGTGCCTGTGACGAGATAGGGGGATCCCTGTACACCGATAAACCCATCTTT.

With regard to this clone: This likely came from a read error, as a far larger clone is one base away. Other DNA sequences from this sample encode an identical CDR3 as well. The chain carries TRDV2 and TRDJ1; 9 bases are shared with TRDD3. The V gene end was trimmed by 3 bases and the J gene end by 0 bases; junction bases not matched to a gene: 16. Looked up from germline, CDR1 is GEAIGNYY and CDR2 is EKD. This CDR3 contains 19 residues. CDR3 residues: CACDPLLVLGDGYTDKLIF. The CDR3 DNA is TGTGCCTGTGACCCCCTACTCGTGCTGGGGGATGGATACACCGATAAACTCATCTTT.

This clone came up a few times. The TCRdb protein comes from a much larger clone and disagrees with this DNA's translation at residue 3, likely due to a read error; the protein given here is derived from the DNA. The chain carries TRDV2 and TRDJ1; D is undetermined. This CDR3 comprises 15 residues. Germline CDR1 is GEAIGNYY and CDR2 is EKD. CDR3 sequence reads: CAYDSLVLRADKLIF. As DNA, the CDR3 is TGTGCCTATGACAGCCTGGTCTTAAGGGCCGATAAACTCATCTTT.

Sample share makes this clone large. Other DNA sequences from this sample encode an identical CDR3 as well. V and J are TRDV2 and TRDJ1; TRDD3 aligns across 8 bases. The germline V gene has CDR1 GEAIGNYY and CDR2 EKD. This CDR3 spans 17 amino acids. Trimming took 3 bases from V and 2 from J; bases not matched to a gene: 13. The CDR3 loop is CACDEVSVLGVTDKLIF. The CDR3 DNA reads as TGTGCCTGTGACGAAGTCTCCGTACTGGGGGTGACCGATAAACTCATCTTT.

As for this clone: TCRdb's protein for this DNA is that of a much larger clone and differs from the translation at residue 9, likely a read error; the protein shown is the DNA translation. The J gene is TRDJ1, the V gene TRDV3; D not certain. The CDR3 covers 14 residues. CDR1 is TVYSNPD, CDR2 GDNSRS, per germline (reference sequence). Trimming shortened V by 2 bases and J by 4 bases, and 17 bases separated the two germline ends. CDR3 in amino acids: CAFYHGGLIDKLIF. The CDR3 region has the DNA TGTGCCTTTTACCACGGCGGGCTCATCGATAAACTCATCTTT.

V and J are TRDV2 and TRDJ1, with 7 bases fitting TRDD3. J gave up 0 bases and V 0 bases, and 3 bases lay outside the gene matches. This CDR3 is 15 amino acids long. The germline V gene encodes CDR1 GEAIGNYY and CDR2 EKD. The CDR3 coding sequence is TGTGCCTGTGACACCGCTGGGGGGGACACCGATAAACTCATCTTT. Protein sequence: CACDTAGGDTDKLIF.

This clone was detected only a few times. Since a far larger clone is one base different, this is likely a read error. Other DNA sequences within the sample encode an identical CDR3. The rearrangement links TRDV2 to TRDJ1; D gene unclear. CDR3 length: 14 amino acids. Germline-derived CDR1 and CDR2 are GEAIGNYY and EKD. The V end was cut by 3 bases, the J end by 0 bases, with 10 bases between. Written as DNA, the CDR3 is TGTGCCTGTGACCCTGCCGGGTACACCGATAAACTCATCTTT. Its translation: CACDPAGYTDKLIF.

A word on this clone: One base separates it from a far larger clone, so it is likely a read error. The rearrangement links TRDV2 to TRDJ3, with a weak D call TRDD3 (5 bases). V was shortened by 3 bases and J by 1 base, with 15 bases between the two germline ends. Germline V lookup: CDR1 GEAIGNYY, CDR2 EKD. CDR3 size: 18 residues. CDR3 loop: CACDPAGRRSWDTRQMFF. The DNA of the CDR3 is TGTGCCTGTGACCCCGCGGGGAGAAGGTCCTGGGACACCCGACAGATGTTTTTC.

Worth noting for this clone: This DNA translates differently at residue 9 from the TCRdb protein, which is that of a much larger clone; a read error is likely, and the protein shown is the DNA's own translation. The chain employs TRDV1 and TRDJ1, with a weak D call TRDD2 (5 bases). The CDR3 consists of 19 residues. Germline CDR1 is TSWWSYY and CDR2 is QGS. Deletions cut 3 bases from V and 0 bases from J, with 23 bases between. Written as DNA, the CDR3 is TGTGCTCTTGGGGACCTCTTTCCTTGGTCAACTCAGTACACCGATAAACTCATCTTT. It specifies CALGDLFPWSTQYTDKLIF.

Details on this clone: This likely traces to a read error, being one base from a far larger clone. In the same sample, other DNA sequences code for this CDR3. The chain combines TRDV2 with TRDJ1; TRDD3 matches at 7 bases. Germline CDR1 and CDR2: GEAIGNYY and EKD. This CDR3 comprises 17 residues. The CDR3 region is CACDEIGGSLYTDKLIF. DNA for the CDR3: TGTGCCTGTGACGAGATAGGGGGATCCCTGTACACCGATAAACTCATCTTC.

In its sample, this clone was seen a few times. This DNA's translation differs at residue 7 from TCRdb's protein, which comes from a much larger clone; a read error is likely, and the protein shown is translated from the DNA. The chain is built from TRDV2 and TRDJ3; D ambiguous. The CDR3 is 18 residues long. V lost 3 bases and J lost 1, with 15 bases in between. CDR1 is GEAIGNYY, CDR2 EKD, per germline. The CDR3 reads CACDPAEGRSWDTRQMFF. As DNA, the CDR3 is TGTGCCTGTGACCCCGCGGAGGGAAGGTCCTGGGACACCCGACAGATGTTTTTC.

There are a few counts of this clone. The translation of this DNA and the TCRdb protein of a much larger clone differ at residue 8, probably owing to a read error; the protein shown here is translated from the DNA. CDR3 in DNA: TGTGCTCTTGGGGCTTCACGTTCCTGGGGGACAACCGATAAACTCATCTTT. Protein product: CALGASRSWGTTDKLIF. The chain joins TRDV1 to TRDJ1; the match to TRDD3 covers 8 bases. V shed 4 bases, J shed 2 bases, and the junction held 12 bases outside the gene matches. The germline CDR1 and CDR2 sequences are TSWWSYY and QGS. The CDR3 extends over 17 amino acids.